This TCR beta chain originates from a study of blood T cell repertoires in COVID-19. Germline assignment: CDR1 LGHNA and CDR2 YNFKEQ. The V and J ends lost 2 bases and 0 bases respectively, with 17 bases between them. This CDR3 spans 17 amino acids. Profiled with immunoSEQ multiplex PCR; TCRdb holds only in-frame clones, not every one. The data hold roughly 33,000 clones, with more than 75% observed a single time. The chain links TRBV4-2 to TRBJ2-7; TRBD2 is a possible D gene (6 bases). The receptor's source is a woman aged 55-70 years with acute or convalescent COVID-19. What was sequenced was peripheral blood. The CDR3 here is CASSQPLAGSSSYEQYF. CDR3 coding DNA: TGTGCCAGCAGCCAACCCCTTGCGGGAAGCAGCTCCTACGAGCAGTACTTC.